A single sample gave rise to the 32 T cell receptor beta chains below, sequenced in a study of blood T cell repertoires in COVID-19 (dated by TCRdb to the early 2020s). The library was prepared using the immunoSEQ multiplex PCR assay. In its TCRdb copy, this immuneACCESS table keeps in-frame sequences only and misses some clones. Where compared with another copy, unresolved V genes explain less than half of these, and the others have no known cause. In this sample the table shows 200,000 to 250,000 clones, 80% to 90% of which occur a single time. The ten top clones hold more than 1.5% of the sample. Sequenced material: PBMCs or T cells enriched from blood (not recorded which). The receptors here all came from a man aged 35 to 55 who had recovered from COVID-19.

The J gene is TRBJ2-1, the V gene TRBV11-2; 9 bases fit TRBD2. J was trimmed by 7 bases and V by 3 bases; bases with no gene match: 7. The CDR3 spans 15 residues. Germline V gives CDR1 SGHAT, CDR2 FQNNGV. CDR3 loop: CASSLGSGGENEQFF. For the CDR3, the DNA is TGTGCCAGCAGCTTGGGTAGCGGGGGAGAAAATGAGCAGTTCTTC.

The chain has TRBV1 and TRBJ1-1; the table assigns TRBD1, which was not confirmed against the DNA. TRBV1 counts as a pseudogene. This CDR3 is built from 16 residues. In nucleotides, the CDR3 is TGCACCAGCAGCCACCCGGACAGGGGGCTCGACACTGAAGCTTTCTTT. It encodes CTSSHPDRGLDTEAFF.

This clone was observed at least ten times. The rearrangement uses TRBV4-1 and TRBJ2-5; D is uncertain. The V gene lost 4 bases and the J gene lost 2 bases, with 8 bases spanning the gap. The CDR3 length is 13 residues. CDR1 and CDR2 from the germline V gene are MGHRA and YSYEKL. The chain's CDR3 is CASSRALQETQYF. The DNA for the CDR3 is TGCGCCAGCAGCCGGGCCCTACAAGAGACCCAGTACTTC.

This chain uses TRBV25-1 with TRBJ2-1; 7 bases fit TRBD2. V lost 4 bases and J lost 1; bases outside the gene matches: 1. The CDR3 spans 14 residues. The germline gives CDR1 MGHDK, CDR2 SYGVNS. DNA of the CDR3: TGTGCCAGCAGTGGGGGGGGTTCCTACAATGAGCAGTTCTTC. It translates to CASSGGGSYNEQFF.

This clone has a count of ten or more. The chain has TRBV12-3 or TRBV12-4 and TRBJ1-2, with D uncertain. The CDR3 spans 13 residues. V lost 3 bases, J lost 5 bases, and 10 bases lay in between. CDR3 sequence (DNA): TGTGCCAGCAGTTTGGAACAGTCGTATGGCTACACCTTC. Protein: CASSLEQSYGYTF.

The rearrangement joins TRBV9 to TRBJ2-1, with D tentatively TRBD1 (6 bases). Germline V gives CDR1 SGDLS, CDR2 YYNGEE. V gave up 0 bases and J gave up 9 bases, with 19 bases separating them. The CDR3 consists of 16 residues. The CDR3 sequence is CASSVVGSGVEGEQFF. CDR3 sequence (DNA): TGTGCCAGCAGCGTAGTTGGGTCAGGGGTGGAAGGTGAGCAGTTCTTC.

The chain employs TRBV28 and TRBJ2-1; D unresolved. This CDR3 spans 11 amino acids. Germline V gene data show CDR1 as MDHEN and CDR2 as SYDVKM. The V and J ends lost 7 bases and 4 bases respectively, with 5 bases between them. CDR3 DNA sequence: TGTGCCAGCACTAATTACAATGAGCAGTTCTTC. It yields the protein CASTNYNEQFF.

The chain joins TRBV6-5 to TRBJ1-2; 7 bases fit TRBD1. The CDR3 runs to 13 residues. After removal of 6 bases from V and 5 bases from J, the junction contained 6 bases not matched to a gene. Germline CDR1 and CDR2: MNHEY and SVGAGI. In DNA form, the CDR3 reads TGTGCCAGCAGGCCGGGACAGTCTTATGGCTACACCTTC. Amino acid sequence: CASRPGQSYGYTF.

V is TRBV5-5 and J is TRBJ2-2; perhaps TRBD1 as D (5 bases). Trimming shortened V by 0 bases and J by 4 bases, and 13 bases separated the two germline ends. CDR1 is SGHKS, CDR2 YYEKEE, per germline (reference sequence). The CDR3 is made up of 16 amino acids. The CDR3 protein is CASSLAAGIGTGELFF. DNA of the CDR3: TGTGCCAGCAGCTTGGCGGCAGGGATCGGCACCGGGGAGCTGTTTTTT.

This chain joins TRBV28 and TRBJ1-1; D is unclear. The germline V gene encodes CDR1 MDHEN and CDR2 SYDVKM. The CDR3 is made up of 13 amino acids. Trimming cost V 8 bases and J 4 bases, with 14 bases left between them. The CDR3 DNA reads TGTGCCAGCGAAGCGGGTCGGGCCACTGAAGCTTTCTTT. It specifies CASEAGRATEAFF.

The genes are TRBV6-6 and TRBJ2-1; D remains unclear. The V and J ends lost 4 bases and 3 bases respectively, with 4 bases between them. Germline V gene data show CDR1 as MNHNY and CDR2 as SVGAGI (reference sequence). The CDR3 has 12 amino acids. The CDR3 sequence is CASSSNYNEQFF. The CDR3 DNA reads TGTGCCAGCAGTTCAAACTACAATGAGCAGTTCTTC.

This clone was observed a single time. J is TRBJ2-7 and V is TRBV29-1, with a tentative D call TRBD2 (5 bases). The germline V and J ends were trimmed by 6 bases and 7 bases, with 19 bases remaining between them. This CDR3 contains 13 residues. CDR1 SQVTM and CDR2 ANQGSEA come from the germline V gene. CDR3 protein: CSVYQPNKREQYF. In nucleotides, the CDR3 is TGCAGCGTCTATCAACCGAATAAGCGGGAGCAGTACTTC.

The sample holds a few counts of this clone. The J gene is TRBJ2-1, the V gene TRBV7-2; 8 nucleotides line up with TRBD2. Germline-derived CDR1 and CDR2 are SGHTA and FQGNSA. After removal of 5 bases from V and 8 bases from J, the junction contained 8 bases not matched to a gene. The CDR3 has 14 amino acids. CDR3 amino acids: CASSPTAGGYEQFF. CDR3 nucleotides: TGTGCCAGCAGCCCCACCGCGGGGGGCTATGAGCAGTTCTTC. Variable domain in full (rest from reference TRBV7-2 and TRBJ2-1): GAGVSQSPSNKVTEKGKDVELRCDPISGHTALYWYRQSLGQGLEFLIYFQGNSAPDKSGLPSDRFSAERTGGSVSTLTIQRTQQEDSAVYLCASSPTAGGYEQFFGPGTRLTVL.

V gene TRBV19 combines with J gene TRBJ2-7; D gene ambiguous. From germline, CDR1 is LNHDA and CDR2 SQIVND (reference sequence). This CDR3 is built from 13 residues. The V end was cut by 4 bases, the J end by 0 bases, with 7 bases between. The CDR3 loop reads CASSTQISYEQYF. The CDR3 region has the DNA TGTGCCAGTAGTACCCAGATCTCCTACGAGCAGTACTTC.

The J gene is TRBJ2-5, the V gene TRBV7-2, with D possibly matching TRBD2 (5 bases). The CDR3 totals 14 residues. Germline V gene lookup returns CDR1 SGHTA and CDR2 FQGNSA. V lost 1 base, J lost 0 bases, and 6 bases lay in between. CDR3 coding DNA: TGTGCCAGCAGCTTAGACGGGAACCAAGAGACCCAGTACTTC. It is translated as CASSLDGNQETQYF. Filled out from reference TRBV7-2 and TRBJ2-5, the complete variable domain reads GAGVSQSPSNKVTEKGKDVELRCDPISGHTALYWYRQSLGQGLEFLIYFQGNSAPDKSGLPSDRFSAERTGGSVSTLTIQRTQQEDSAVYLCASSLDGNQETQYFGPGTRLLVL.

The chain couples TRBV18 to TRBJ1-5, with 9 positions matching TRBD1. Germline V lookup: CDR1 KGHSH, CDR2 LQKENI. V dropped 2 bases and J dropped 3; count of bases not matched to a gene: 5. The CDR3 has 16 amino acids. CDR3 region: CASSPGGQGYNQPQHF. The CDR3 DNA reads as TGTGCCAGCTCACCAGGGGGACAGGGTTACAATCAGCCCCAGCATTTT.

The J gene is TRBJ1-6, the V gene TRBV6-1; D may be TRBD1 (6 bases). Between the trimmed V and J ends, which lost 1 base and 7 bases, there was a span of 8 bases. This CDR3 region has 14 residues. Germline V gene sequence: CDR1 MNHNS, CDR2 SASEGT. In DNA, the CDR3 is TGTGCCAGCAGTGAAGGCCAGGGGAATTCACCCCTCCACTTT. This codes for CASSEGQGNSPLHF.

The chain joins TRBV5-8 to TRBJ1-1, with TRBD1 matching over 9 bases. The V segment lost 6 bases and the J segment 4 bases; nucleotides outside the gene matches: 7. The CDR3 is made up of 14 amino acids. CDR1 and CDR2 (germline): SGHTS, YDEGEE. CDR3 amino acids: CASTRQGGPTEAFF. The CDR3 nucleotides are TGTGCCAGCACACGACAGGGGGGTCCCACTGAAGCTTTCTTT.

The V gene is TRBV9, the J gene TRBJ2-7; 9 bases are a match to TRBD1. CDR3 length: 15 residues. Germline CDR1 and CDR2: SGDLS and YYNGEE. J gave up 2 bases and V 5 bases, and 8 bases lay outside the gene matches. The DNA for the CDR3 is TGTGCCAGCAGTGAACAGGGGGCGGCGGCCTACGAGCAGTACTTC. Protein sequence: CASSEQGAAAYEQYF.

This sequence joins TRBV4-1 and TRBJ2-1; 13 bases fit TRBD2. This CDR3 spans 15 amino acids. J gave up 9 bases and V 3 bases, and 5 bases lay outside the gene matches. Germline CDR1 MGHRA, CDR2 YSYEKL. The CDR3 loop is CASSHGLAGVPEQFF. CDR3 nucleotide sequence: TGCGCCAGCAGCCACGGACTAGCGGGGGTGCCTGAGCAGTTCTTC.

The chain links TRBV7-9 to TRBJ2-5; 8 nucleotides agree with TRBD1. The germline CDR1 and CDR2 sequences are SEHNR and FQNEAQ (reference sequence). V was clipped by 8 bases and J by 5 bases; unmatched bases: 10. The CDR3 has 14 amino acids. CDR3 amino acids: CASRRQGPGETQYF. The DNA for the CDR3 is TGTGCCAGCCGAAGACAGGGGCCAGGGGAGACCCAGTACTTC.

The chain couples TRBV3-1 (or the pseudogene TRBV3-2) to TRBJ1-5, with D unresolved. The V end was cut by 0 bases, the J end by 3 bases, with 6 bases between. The CDR3 is 14 amino acids. The V gene's germline CDR1 is LGHDT and CDR2 YNNKEL (reference sequence). DNA of the CDR3: TGTGCCAGCAGCCAAGATTTTAACAATCAGCCCCAGCATTTT. Translation gives CASSQDFNNQPQHF.

This clone was picked up one time. The rearrangement links TRBV4-2 to TRBJ1-3; 8 bases match TRBD1. Looked up from germline, CDR1 is LGHNA and CDR2 is YNFKEQ. The CDR3 has 15 amino acids. V lost 1 base, J lost 4 bases, and 3 bases stayed unmatched. The CDR3 loop reads CASSQVSGGGNTIYF. CDR3 sequence (DNA): TGTGCCAGCAGCCAAGTTTCAGGGGGCGGAAACACCATATATTTT.

In its sample, this clone was seen a few times. The V call is TRBV28, the J call TRBJ1-5, with 7 bases identical to TRBD1. V trimming: 6 bases; J trimming: 4 bases; junction bases outside the gene matches: 9. Germline V gene sequence: CDR1 MDHEN, CDR2 SYDVKM. CDR3 length equals 15 residues. For the CDR3, the DNA is TGTGCCAGCAGAATCCGGACAGGAACTAATCAGCCCCAGCATTTT. This codes for CASRIRTGTNQPQHF.

This clone was detected a few times. The chain recombines TRBV7-3 with TRBJ2-1, with no clear D. Germline CDR1 SGHTA, CDR2 FQGTGA. V was trimmed by 2 bases and J by 7 bases, leaving 6 bases between them. The CDR3 runs to 12 residues. CDR3 in amino acids: CASSLVSNEQFF. For the CDR3, the DNA is TGTGCCAGCAGCTTAGTTAGTAATGAGCAGTTCTTC.

The chain recombines TRBV9 with TRBJ2-1; 11 nucleotides line up with TRBD2. Germline V gene data show CDR1 as SGDLS and CDR2 as YYNGEE. This CDR3 comprises 15 residues. The V segment lost 4 bases and the J segment 2 bases; nucleotides outside the gene matches: 2. CDR3 sequence reads: CASSTSGSPYNEQFF. The CDR3 bases are TGTGCCAGCAGCACTAGCGGGAGTCCCTACAATGAGCAGTTCTTC.

In this sample, this clone turned up a few times. CDR3: CASRSSSFRGGKPQHF. The CDR3 bases are TGTGCCAGCAGGTCTTCCTCCTTCAGGGGTGGAAAGCCCCAGCATTTT. The genes are TRBV28 and TRBJ1-5, with D tentatively TRBD1 (6 bases). CDR3 length: 16 residues. Germline assignment: CDR1 MDHEN and CDR2 SYDVKM. V was trimmed by 6 bases and J by 8 bases, leaving 23 bases between them. The full variable domain, completed using reference TRBV28 and TRBJ1-5, is DVKVTQSSRYLVKRTGEKVFLECVQDMDHENMFWYRQDPGLGLRLIYFSYDVKMKEKGDIPEGYSVSREKKERFSLILESASTNQTSMYLCASRSSSFRGGKPQHFGDGTRLSIL.

The chain has TRBV9 and TRBJ2-1; TRBD2 might be the D (6 bases). CDR3 size: 18 residues. Trimming took 3 bases from V and 8 from J, leaving 27 bases between them. From germline, CDR1 is SGDLS and CDR2 YYNGEE. The CDR3, as DNA: TGTGCCAGCAGCGGGCGGGACTTATCGCTTCGAGATTTGGATGAGCAGTTCTTC. This translates into CASSGRDLSLRDLDEQFF.

The V and J genes are TRBV24-1 and TRBJ2-7; TRBD1 agrees at 9 bases. V lost 2 bases and J lost 3; bases outside the gene matches: 10. There are 17 residues in the CDR3. Germline values: CDR1 KGHDR, CDR2 SFDVKD. As DNA, the CDR3 is TGTGCCACCAGTGATTCTCACGGACAGGGGTCTTACTACGAGCAGTACTTC. The encoded protein is CATSDSHGQGSYYEQYF.

This sequence joins TRBV30 and TRBJ2-5; possibly TRBD2 for D (5 bases). The CDR3 totals 12 residues. From germline, CDR1 is GTSNPN and CDR2 SVGIG (reference sequence). The V and J ends lost 5 bases and 2 bases respectively, with 9 bases between them. CDR3 in amino acids: CAWLSGQETQYF. Here the CDR3 DNA reads TGTGCCTGGTTATCGGGGCAAGAGACCCAGTACTTC.

On this clone: The sample contains more than one DNA sequence encoding this CDR3. The chain combines TRBV5-1 with TRBJ2-1; D is perhaps TRBD2 (6 bases). This CDR3 comprises 15 residues. Trimming removed 0 bases from V and 0 bases from J, with 7 bases in between. Germline CDR1 reads SGHRS; CDR2 reads YFSETQ. This CDR3 is CASSLDGSSYNEQFF. The CDR3 DNA reads TGCGCCAGCAGCTTGGACGGGAGCTCCTACAATGAGCAGTTCTTC.

This rearrangement joins TRBV6-2 or TRBV6-3 to TRBJ1-2; D gene ambiguous. CDR1 is MNHEY and CDR2 is SVGEGT in the germline V gene. This CDR3 contains 13 residues. V dropped 6 bases and J dropped 3 bases, with 11 bases sitting between them. CDR3 coding DNA: TGTGCCAGCAGCCCCAGCGCCGACTATGGCTACACCTTC. It encodes CASSPSADYGYTF.